One and the same sample provided the 13 T cell receptor beta chains below, sequenced in a study of T cell responses to AZD1222 COVID-19 vaccine. Sequencing was performed with immunoSEQ multiplex PCR; in TCRdb, only in-frame clones are kept and a portion is missing. The data contain 90,000 to 150,000 clones, 75% to 90% of them seen just once; the ten biggest clones take up roughly 2.7%. Sequences were derived from peripheral blood, sampled 28 days after the second AZD1222 dose. The receptors were sampled from an adult who received the AZD1222 COVID-19 vaccine.

The chain has TRBV6-2 or TRBV6-3 and TRBJ2-7, with D tentatively TRBD1 (7 bases). Germline CDR1 MNHEY, CDR2 SVGEGT. The CDR3 extends over 14 amino acids. V was pared by 5 bases and J by 3 bases, with 14 bases between. CDR3 sequence (DNA): TGTGCCAGCAGTCAGGGGGGAAGACTCTACGAGCAGTACTTC. Amino acids: CASSQGGRLYEQYF.

The chain joins TRBV7-2 to TRBJ2-5; no clear D. The CDR3 covers 14 residues. V was cut by 1 base and J by 4 bases, with 10 bases left in between. Germline V gives CDR1 SGHTA, CDR2 FQGNSA. The CDR3 DNA reads TGTGCCAGCAGCTTAGACGGGCCTCCAGAGACCCAGTACTTC. Amino acids: CASSLDGPPETQYF.

The J gene is TRBJ1-1, the V gene TRBV5-1, with a tentative D call TRBD1 (6 bases). Germline lookup yields CDR1 SGHRS and CDR2 YFSETQ. V lost 6 bases, J lost 6 bases, and 18 bases lay in between. The CDR3 runs 14 residues. CDR3 bases: TGCGCCAGCACCAATCGAGGACAGATCGCTGAAGCTTTCTTT. Amino acid sequence: CASTNRGQIAEAFF.

The J gene is TRBJ2-5, the V gene TRBV12-3 or TRBV12-4, with no clear D. The CDR3 extends over 9 amino acids. V shed 11 bases and J shed 5 bases, with 6 bases lying between them. CDR3 DNA sequence: TGTGCCGAACGCGAGACCCAGTACTTC. It codes for CAERETQYF.

V is TRBV5-8 and J is TRBJ1-5; TRBD1 matches 9 bases. Trimming removed 4 bases from V and 6 bases from J; junction bases left unmatched: 5. CDR3 length: 14 residues. The germline V gene has CDR1 SGHTS and CDR2 YDEGEE. The chain's CDR3 is CASSADRGSQPQHF. CDR3 nucleotide sequence: TGTGCCAGCAGCGCGGACAGGGGAAGTCAGCCCCAGCATTTT.

The V call is TRBV19, the J call TRBJ2-7, with D perhaps TRBD2 (6 bases). This CDR3 has 12 amino acids. CDR1 and CDR2 from the germline V gene are LNHDA and SQIVND (reference sequence). The V gene lost 7 bases and the J gene lost 5 bases, with 12 bases spanning the gap. In nucleotides, the CDR3 is TGTGCCAGTATGGGGGGAACGAACGAGCAGTACTTC. This codes for CASMGGTNEQYF.

This sequence joins TRBV7-2 and TRBJ1-4, with D possibly matching TRBD1 (6 bases). The germline CDR1 and CDR2 sequences are SGHTA and FQGNSA. V lost 5 bases to trimming and J lost 4 bases, with 11 bases between them. This CDR3 contains 14 residues. This chain's CDR3 is CASSPDRSNEKLFF. CDR3 sequence (DNA): TGTGCCAGCAGCCCGGACAGAAGTAATGAAAAACTGTTTTTT.

The chain recombines TRBV10-1 with TRBJ1-2, with D maybe TRBD1 (5 bases). The V end lost 9 bases, the J end lost 2 bases, and 16 bases lay between the germline ends. Germline CDR1 and CDR2: WNHNN and SYGVQD (reference sequence). This CDR3 has 14 residues. The CDR3 nucleotides read TGCGCCAGTTCCAACAGGTTGCAGAACTATGGCTACACCTTC. Protein sequence: CASSNRLQNYGYTF.

This clone was observed a single time. V usage is TRBV11-2 and J usage is TRBJ1-2, with 11 bases aligning to TRBD1. Germline values: CDR1 SGHAT, CDR2 FQNNGV. This CDR3 spans 15 amino acids. V dropped 2 bases and J dropped 4; count of bases not matched to a gene: 3. CDR3 region: CASSLTGTGGYGYTF. CDR3 sequence (DNA): TGTGCCAGCAGCTTAACCGGGACAGGGGGCTATGGCTACACCTTC.

This clone was observed a single time. V is TRBV19 and J is TRBJ1-5, with D hard to call. Germline CDR1 LNHDA, CDR2 SQIVND (reference sequence). V lost 7 bases to trimming and J lost 0 bases, with 13 bases between them. The CDR3 contains 15 residues. Here the CDR3 DNA reads TGTGCCAGTATTGGGCAGGCGGGTAGCAATCAGCCCCAGCATTTT. Translating it yields CASIGQAGSNQPQHF.

The V call is TRBV28, the J call TRBJ2-6; D possibly corresponds to TRBD1 (5 bases). The germline V and J ends were trimmed by 4 bases and 2 bases, with 9 bases remaining between them. CDR1 is MDHEN and CDR2 is SYDVKM in the germline V gene. The CDR3 is 15 residues long. CDR3 DNA: TGTGCCAGCAGTTCAGGGATGCCTGGGGCCAACGTCCTGACTTTC. Encoded protein: CASSSGMPGANVLTF.

The genes are TRBV19 and TRBJ1-4, with 7 bases matching TRBD1. Germline-derived CDR1 and CDR2 are LNHDA and SQIVND (reference sequence). V shed 3 bases, J shed 4 bases, and the junction held 11 bases outside the gene matches. The CDR3 is made up of 17 amino acids. The DNA for the CDR3 is TGTGCCAGTAGTATCGGGAGGGGGCGCGGAATTAATGAAAAACTGTTTTTT. Translated: CASSIGRGRGINEKLFF.

The CDR3 bases are TGTGCCAGCAGGTACAGGAGGGTCACTGAAGCTTTCTTT. Translated: CASRYRRVTEAFF. The chain links TRBV14 to TRBJ1-1, with D tentatively TRBD1 (5 bases). V gave up 6 bases and J gave up 4 bases, with 12 bases separating them. This CDR3 contains 13 residues. CDR1 and CDR2 from the germline V gene are SGHDN and FVKESK.